This TCR beta chain was captured in a study of lymphopenia after photon versus proton radiotherapy. Germline CDR1 and CDR2: SGHTA and FQGNSA. The CDR3 has 15 residues. V lost 0 bases to trimming and J lost 3 bases; unmatched junction nucleotides: 2. Concerning this clone itself: Its specificity is unknown.

General study results and limits: A bigger post-nadir fall in TCR diversity correlated inversely with survival time in deceased patients. Photon-treated patients lost naive T cells and TCR diversity; proton-treated stayed stable. Oligoclonal CD8+ Temra expansion after nadir drove photon patients' diversity drop.

This table comes from immunoSEQ multiplex PCR, and its TCRdb copy is limited to in-frame clones, with some not included. Here the sample spans 70,000 to 95,000 clones, around 83% being singletons. Sequences were derived from peripheral blood, sampled from a patient treated with proton-based radiotherapy. This chain links TRBV7-2 with TRBJ2-7, with 10 positions matching TRBD1. This receptor was obtained from a man in his 60s with pancreatic cancer. The CDR3 DNA is TGTGCCAGCAGCTTAGCCGGGACAGGGGTCTACGAGCAGTACTTC. Translating gives CASSLAGTGVYEQYF.